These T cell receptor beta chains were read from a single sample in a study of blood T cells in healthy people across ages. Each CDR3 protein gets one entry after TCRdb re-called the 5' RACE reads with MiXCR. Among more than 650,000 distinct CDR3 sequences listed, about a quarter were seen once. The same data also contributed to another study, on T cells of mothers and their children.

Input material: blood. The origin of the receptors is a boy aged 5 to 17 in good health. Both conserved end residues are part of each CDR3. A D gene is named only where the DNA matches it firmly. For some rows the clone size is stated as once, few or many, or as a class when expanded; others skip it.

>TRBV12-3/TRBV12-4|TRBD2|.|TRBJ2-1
TGTGCCAGCAGGTCACTAGCGGGGTCCAGCTATGAGCAGTTCTTC
CASRSLAGSSYEQFF
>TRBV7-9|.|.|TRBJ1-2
TGTGCCAGCAGCTTGGGGTTTGACTATGGCTACACCTTC
CASSLGFDYGYTF
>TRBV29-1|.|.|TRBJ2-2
TGCAGCGCCTTGGCGACCGGGACAAGAAACCCGGGGGAGCTGTTTTTT
CSALATGTRNPGELFF
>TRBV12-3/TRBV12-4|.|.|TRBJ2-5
TGTGCCAGCAACGCCCAGGTAGAGGAGACCCAGTACTTC
CASNAQVEETQYF
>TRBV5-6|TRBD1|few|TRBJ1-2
TGTGCCAGCAGCCCGGACAGGGGGAATTACAACTATGGCTACACCTTC
CASSPDRGNYNYGYTF
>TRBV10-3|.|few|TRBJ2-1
TGTGCCATCAGTGAGTCGGCAGAAATCTACAATGAGCAGTTCTTC
CAISESAEIYNEQFF
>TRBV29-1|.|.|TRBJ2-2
TGCAGCGTTGAAGGGCAGCTACACACCGGGGAGCTGTTTTTT
CSVEGQLHTGELFF
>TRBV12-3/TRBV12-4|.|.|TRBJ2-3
TGTGCCAGCCTTCTATCTGGGGCCACAGATACGCAGTATTTT
CASLLSGATDTQYF
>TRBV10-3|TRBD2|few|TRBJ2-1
TGTGCCATCTCGGCTAGCGGGGGGCTATCGAGCTCCTACAATGAGCAGTTCTTC
CAISASGGLSSSYNEQFF
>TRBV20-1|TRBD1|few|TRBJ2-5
TGCAGTGCTAGACCGGACAGGGCGATGGAGACCCAGTACTTC
CSARPDRAMETQYF
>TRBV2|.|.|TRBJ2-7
TGTGCCAGCATGGGGGGCCTCTACGAGCAGTACTTC
CASMGGLYEQYF
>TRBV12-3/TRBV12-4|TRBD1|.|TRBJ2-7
TGTGCCAGCAGTTCGGGTTTACAGGGGCAGGGGTACGAGCAGTACTTC
CASSSGLQGQGYEQYF
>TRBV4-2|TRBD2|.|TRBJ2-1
TGTGCCAGCAGCCACCCTTATCTAGCGGGGGCCAACAATGAGCAGTTCTTC
CASSHPYLAGANNEQFF
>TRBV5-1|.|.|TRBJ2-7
TGCGGCAGCAGCTCGCTGGGGGTGTACGAGCAGTACTTC
CGSSSLGVYEQYF
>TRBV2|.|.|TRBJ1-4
TGTGCCAGCCGGTTCGGTACGACTAATGAAAAACTGTTTTTT
CASRFGTTNEKLFF
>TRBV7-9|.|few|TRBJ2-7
TGTGCCAGCAGCTTCACTCTGGGTGTGGACGAGCAGTACTTC
CASSFTLGVDEQYF
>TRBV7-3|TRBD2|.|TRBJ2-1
TGTGCCAGCAGCTTAAACGCGGGCGGGGGGCCTTTCTATCAGCAGTTCTTC
CASSLNAGGGPFYQQFF
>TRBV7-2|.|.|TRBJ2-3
TGTGCCAGCAGCCCCGTCGGGGTCACAGATACGCAGTATTTT
CASSPVGVTDTQYF
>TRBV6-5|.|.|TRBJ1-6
TGTGCCAGCAGTATGACGGAGATAAGGCCACCCCTCCACTTT
CASSMTEIRPPLHF
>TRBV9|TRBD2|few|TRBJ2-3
TGTGCCAGCAGCGTGGGCTCACTAGCGGGGGAAACAGATACGCAGTATTTT
CASSVGSLAGETDTQYF
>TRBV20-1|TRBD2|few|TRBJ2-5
TGCAGTGCTGGGAAGCGGGGAATCCTACCAGAGACCCAGTACTTC
CSAGKRGILPETQYF
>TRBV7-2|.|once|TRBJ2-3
TGTGCCAGCAGCATAGGAGGGGGGAGCACAGATACGCAGTATTTT
CASSIGGGSTDTQYF